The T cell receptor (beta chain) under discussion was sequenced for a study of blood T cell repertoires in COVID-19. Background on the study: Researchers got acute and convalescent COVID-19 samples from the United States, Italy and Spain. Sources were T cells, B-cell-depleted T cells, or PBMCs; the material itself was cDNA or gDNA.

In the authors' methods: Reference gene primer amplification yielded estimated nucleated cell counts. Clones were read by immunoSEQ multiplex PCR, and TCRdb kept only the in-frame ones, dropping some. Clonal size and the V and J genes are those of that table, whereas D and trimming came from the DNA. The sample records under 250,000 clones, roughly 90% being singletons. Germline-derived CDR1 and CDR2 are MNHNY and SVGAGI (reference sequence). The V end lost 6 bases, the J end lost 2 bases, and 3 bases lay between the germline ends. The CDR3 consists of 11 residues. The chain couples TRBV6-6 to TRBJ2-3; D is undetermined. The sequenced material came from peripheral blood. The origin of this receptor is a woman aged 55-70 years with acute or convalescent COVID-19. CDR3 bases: TGTGCCAGCAGCCTCACAGATACGCAGTATTTT. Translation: CASSLTDTQYF.